Sequencing of this TCR beta chain was carried out in a study of graft-versus-host responses after intestinal transplantation. Turning to the study itself: Recipients were given multivisceral, liver-intestinal, or isolated intestinal transplants. Among the recipients, all got anti-thymocyte globulin induction and then tacrolimus and steroids for roughly three years.

Profiling relied on immunoSEQ multiplex PCR, and the TCRdb table lists in-frame clones only, not all of them. The sample lists over 3,500 clones, 77% occurring once. Points on this clone: Its antigen is undetermined.

The germline V gene has CDR1 DFQATT and CDR2 SNEGSKA (reference sequence). The CDR3 runs 11 residues. Trimming shortened V by 8 bases and J by 1 base, and 8 bases separated the two germline ends. Once graft tissue had been processed, intraepithelial and lamina propria lymphocytes were released. General observations from the study: High graft-versus-host to host-versus-graft clonal ratios were seen in allografts of patients with graft-donor T cell macrochimerism. Researchers found GvH clones in recipient marrow, and some showed up first in ileum or blood.

The specimen comprised ileum tissue, sampled 9 days after transplant. This TCR was recovered from a human patient who received an intestinal transplant, so some T cells may come from the graft donor. The gene calls are TRBV20-1 and TRBJ1-1; tentative D call: TRBD1 (6 bases). CDR3: CSYRENTEAFF. The DNA of the CDR3 is TGCAGTTACAGGGAGAACACTGAAGCTTTCTTT.